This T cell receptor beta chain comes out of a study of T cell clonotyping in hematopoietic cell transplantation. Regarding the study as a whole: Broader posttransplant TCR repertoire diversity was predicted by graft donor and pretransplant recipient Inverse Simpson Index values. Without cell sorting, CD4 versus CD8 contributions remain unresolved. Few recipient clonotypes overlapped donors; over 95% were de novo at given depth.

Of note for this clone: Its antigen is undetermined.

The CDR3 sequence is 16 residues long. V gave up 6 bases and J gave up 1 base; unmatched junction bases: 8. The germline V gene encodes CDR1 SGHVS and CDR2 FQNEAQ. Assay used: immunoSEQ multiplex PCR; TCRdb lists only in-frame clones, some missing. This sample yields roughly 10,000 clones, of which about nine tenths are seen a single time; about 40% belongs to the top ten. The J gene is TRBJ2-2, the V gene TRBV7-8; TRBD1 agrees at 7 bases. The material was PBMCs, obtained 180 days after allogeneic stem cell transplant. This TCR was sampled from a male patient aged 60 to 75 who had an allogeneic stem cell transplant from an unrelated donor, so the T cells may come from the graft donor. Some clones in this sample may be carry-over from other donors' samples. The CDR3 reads CASRRLWTGNTGELFF. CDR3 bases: TGTGCCAGCAGGCGCCTCTGGACAGGGAACACCGGGGAGCTGTTTTTT.